A single sample gave rise to the 17 T cell receptor beta chains below, sequenced in a study of blood T cell repertoires in COVID-19. Clones were read by immunoSEQ multiplex PCR, and TCRdb kept only the in-frame ones, dropping some. In the table there are roughly 34,000 clones, 70% to 80% of which are singletons. Sequencing was performed on peripheral blood. The receptors stem from a human donor in a cohort sampled during active COVID-19.

J is TRBJ1-4 and V is TRBV15, with a tentative D call TRBD1 (5 bases). Deletions cut 1 base from V and 6 bases from J, with 9 bases between. The CDR3 totals 14 residues. The germline CDR1 and CDR2 sequences are LNHNV and YYDKDF (reference sequence). This CDR3 is CATSRGWGDEKLFF. The CDR3 DNA reads TGTGCCACCAGCAGAGGGTGGGGGGATGAAAAACTGTTTTTT.

The CDR3: CASSIGSGLRDYGYTF. CDR3 nucleotide sequence: TGTGCCAGTAGTATAGGATCGGGGTTAAGGGACTATGGCTACACCTTC. The chain recombines TRBV19 with TRBJ1-2; D call uncertain. Germline V CDR1 and CDR2: LNHDA, SQIVND (reference sequence). Trimming took off 1 base at V and 3 bases at J, with 15 bases between the two ends. The CDR3 is made up of 16 amino acids.

The genes are TRBV6-1 and TRBJ2-3, with TRBD2 matching over 10 bases. V dropped 1 base and J dropped 4; count of bases not matched to a gene: 2. In germline, CDR1 is MNHNS, CDR2 SASEGT. The length of the CDR3 is 15 residues. The CDR3 reads CASSEGAGGADTQYF. The CDR3 region has the DNA TGTGCCAGCAGTGAAGGAGCGGGGGGGGCAGATACGCAGTATTTT.

The chain couples TRBV12-5 to TRBJ1-1; perhaps TRBD1 as D (5 bases). The CDR3 loop spans 13 amino acids. V gave up 5 bases and J gave up 5 bases, with 12 bases separating them. From germline, CDR1 is LGHNT and CDR2 FRNRAP. This CDR3 reads CASGSQGGTEAFF. CDR3 DNA: TGTGCTAGTGGTAGCCAGGGAGGGACTGAAGCTTTCTTT.

V gene TRBV5-1 combines with J gene TRBJ2-5; 9 nucleotides line up with TRBD2. Germline V CDR1 and CDR2: SGHRS, YFSETQ. This CDR3 comprises 13 residues. J lost 5 bases, V lost 4 bases, and 3 bases had no gene match. This chain's CDR3 is CASSQREVETQYF. The CDR3 bases are TGCGCCAGCAGCCAGCGGGAGGTGGAGACCCAGTACTTC.

This clone was seen once. V is TRBV6-1 and J is TRBJ1-2, with a weak D call TRBD1 (5 bases). Germline-derived CDR1 and CDR2 are MNHNS and SASEGT. The CDR3 consists of 14 residues. The V end was cut by 0 bases, the J end by 8 bases, with 13 bases between. The CDR3, as DNA: TGTGCCAGCAGTGAAGCTTCCAGGGCTAGAGGCTACACCTTC. Its protein product is CASSEASRARGYTF.

This sequence joins TRBV2 and TRBJ1-4, with 8 bases lining up with TRBD1. The CDR3 runs 17 residues. Looked up from germline, CDR1 is SNHLY and CDR2 is FYNNEI. Unmatched junction bases numbered 11, after V lost 1 base and J lost 7 bases. This CDR3 reads CASSEGDRRLIGEKLFF. For the CDR3, the DNA is TGTGCCAGCAGTGAAGGGGACAGGCGGTTGATCGGTGAAAAACTGTTTTTT.

This chain uses TRBV27 with TRBJ1-1; weak D call: TRBD1 (6 bases). V was shortened by 2 bases and J by 7 bases, with 11 bases between the two germline ends. This CDR3 is built from 13 residues. The germline V gene encodes CDR1 MNHEY and CDR2 SMNVEV (reference sequence). The CDR3 reads CASSLGGSFEAFF. In DNA, the CDR3 is TGTGCCAGCAGTTTAGGGGGCAGCTTTGAAGCTTTCTTT.

The chain is built from TRBV5-5 and TRBJ1-4; TRBD1 matches 7 bases. Germline V lookup: CDR1 SGHKS, CDR2 YYEKEE (reference sequence). Losses at the gene ends were 0 bases for V and 1 base for J; bases not matched to a gene: 3. CDR3 length: 16 amino acids. The CDR3 loop reads CASSLGQGITNEKLFF. CDR3 nucleotide sequence: TGTGCCAGCAGCTTGGGACAGGGAATAACTAATGAAAAACTGTTTTTT.

This chain links TRBV7-9 with TRBJ1-2; D ambiguous. This CDR3 comprises 14 residues. The germline CDR1 and CDR2 sequences are SEHNR and FQNEAQ (reference sequence). V lost 0 bases and J lost 8, with 13 bases in between. CDR3 sequence (DNA): TGTGCCAGCAGCTTAGCCGGGGATAGGCGCGGCTACACCTTC. Protein: CASSLAGDRRGYTF.

This clone was counted once. This chain connects TRBV7-2 to TRBJ1-5; the match to TRBD1 covers 8 bases. V lost 5 bases and J lost 4; bases outside the gene matches: 7. The CDR3 loop spans 15 amino acids. The germline CDR1 and CDR2 sequences are SGHTA and FQGNSA. Here the CDR3 reads CASSRQGAENQPQHF. Written as DNA, the CDR3 is TGTGCCAGCAGCCGCCAGGGGGCCGAAAATCAGCCCCAGCATTTT.

The gene calls are TRBV9 and TRBJ2-7, with TRBD1 matching 7 bases. V shed 0 bases, J shed 4 bases, and the junction held 7 bases outside the gene matches. Germline loops: CDR1 SGDLS, CDR2 YYNGEE. This CDR3 comprises 15 residues. CDR3 amino acids: CASSVALGTAYEQYF. In nucleotides, the CDR3 is TGTGCCAGCAGCGTAGCTTTAGGGACAGCATACGAGCAGTACTTC.

This chain joins TRBV7-9 and TRBJ2-1, with 7 bases fitting TRBD2. The germline V gene has CDR1 SEHNR and CDR2 FQNEAQ (reference sequence). V shed 5 bases and J 7 bases; nucleotides not matched to a gene: 11. The CDR3 has 15 residues. This CDR3 reads CASSRGEGQVNEQFF. In nucleotides, the CDR3 is TGTGCCAGCAGCCGGGGGGAGGGCCAAGTAAATGAGCAGTTCTTC.

Remarks on this clone: Germline is not matched at one junction end, which may reflect a read error. The chain recombines TRBV18 with TRBJ2-3, with D perhaps matching TRBD2 (6 bases). Germline V gene sequence: CDR1 KGHSH, CDR2 LQKENI. This CDR3 has 12 residues. CDR3 sequence reads: CASSPAGTGGDF. The CDR3 coding sequence is TGTGCCAGCTCACCAGCCGGGACTGGCGGGGACTTT.

The rearrangement joins TRBV6-1 to TRBJ2-7; TRBD1 is a possible D gene (5 bases). The CDR3 is made up of 12 amino acids. Trimming took off 3 bases at V and 4 bases at J, with 7 bases between the two ends. Germline lookup yields CDR1 MNHNS and CDR2 SASEGT. CDR3 sequence: CASSDRGYEQYF. For the CDR3, the DNA is TGTGCCAGCAGTGATAGGGGATACGAGCAGTACTTC.

The chain links TRBV2 to TRBJ2-2, with 13 positions matching TRBD2. The V gene end was trimmed by 6 bases and the J gene end by 5 bases; junction bases not matched to a gene: 6. The CDR3 totals 16 residues. Germline V CDR1 and CDR2: SNHLY, FYNNEI. CDR3 nucleotides: TGTGCCAGCAGCCCCAAGGGACTAGCGGGGACCGGGGAGCTGTTTTTT. Protein sequence: CASSPKGLAGTGELFF.

This clone was seen just once. One end of the junction is discordant with germline, which a read error may explain. V usage is TRBV30 and J usage is TRBJ1-4; 8 bases align to TRBD1. The CDR3 loop spans 12 amino acids. CDR1 is GTSNPN, CDR2 SVGIG, per germline (reference sequence). This CDR3 reads CAIDRGGEKLFF. The CDR3 coding sequence is TGCGCGATTGACAGGGGCGGTGAAAAACTGTTTTTT.